A selection of T cell receptor beta chains follows, all from one sample in a study of response to subunit inactivated influenza vaccine. Using its own MiXCR run on the RT-PCR reads, TCRdb lists one record per CDR3 protein. The data show approximately 500,000 distinct CDR3 sequences, 14% seen once. Specimen: PBMCs from blood, collected roughly 12 days after vaccination. The origin of the receptors is a man aged 50 to 59 who received an inactivated influenza vaccine. The CDR3 runs from the conserved cysteine through the conserved F or W. A D gene is named only where the DNA matches it firmly. Some rows have no size entry. The others give once, few or many, or a class for an expanded clone.

v_gene: TRBV6-2/TRBV6-3; d_gene: TRBD1; abundance: many; j_gene: TRBJ2-3; CDR3nt: TGTGCCAGCAGTTACTCGAGGGGACAGAGCACAGATACGCAGTATTTT; CDR3aa: CASSYSRGQSTDTQYF
v_gene: TRBV12-3/TRBV12-4; d_gene: NA; abundance: many; j_gene: TRBJ2-1; CDR3nt: TGTGCCAGCAGTCCCCTTAAAGCGTATGAGCAGTTCTTC; CDR3aa: CASSPLKAYEQFF
v_gene: TRBV12-3/TRBV12-4; d_gene: NA; abundance: NA; j_gene: TRBJ2-4; CDR3nt: TGTGCCAGCAGAAGGGGCCGCGACATTCAGTACTTC; CDR3aa: CASRRGRDIQYF
v_gene: TRBV28; d_gene: NA; abundance: few; j_gene: TRBJ1-2; CDR3nt: TGTGCCAGCAGTTTTGGCGGGGGGGCAGCGTATGGCTACACCTTC; CDR3aa: CASSFGGGAAYGYTF
v_gene: TRBV7-8; d_gene: TRBD1; abundance: NA; j_gene: TRBJ2-2; CDR3nt: TGTGCCAGCAGCTTAAGGGACAGGGGTCTCGGGGAGCTGTTTTTT; CDR3aa: CASSLRDRGLGELFF
v_gene: TRBV18; d_gene: NA; abundance: few; j_gene: TRBJ2-3; CDR3nt: TGTGCCAGCTCACCACGTCAGGGAACGCAGTATTTT; CDR3aa: CASSPRQGTQYF
v_gene: TRBV28; d_gene: NA; abundance: NA; j_gene: TRBJ2-1; CDR3nt: TGTGCCAGCAGTTTACCCGGGAGACGGCATGAGCAGTTCTTC; CDR3aa: CASSLPGRRHEQFF
v_gene: TRBV3-1; d_gene: NA; abundance: many; j_gene: TRBJ2-1; CDR3nt: TGTGCCAGCAGCCCCGGACTGGAGCGGTTATTAGCATACAATGAGCAGTTCTTC; CDR3aa: CASSPGLERLLAYNEQFF
v_gene: TRBV24-1; d_gene: TRBD2; abundance: NA; j_gene: TRBJ2-2; CDR3nt: TGTGCCACCAGTGCAGGACTAGCGGGAACAGGGGAGCTGTTTTTT; CDR3aa: CATSAGLAGTGELFF
v_gene: TRBV5-1; d_gene: NA; abundance: few; j_gene: TRBJ1-1; CDR3nt: TGCGCCAGCAGCTTGGCGGAGGCAGGTGAAGCTTTCTTT; CDR3aa: CASSLAEAGEAFF
v_gene: TRBV9; d_gene: TRBD2; abundance: few; j_gene: TRBJ2-7; CDR3nt: TGTGCCAGCAGCGTAGCCTCCGGGAGGGCCTACGAGCAGTACTTC; CDR3aa: CASSVASGRAYEQYF
v_gene: TRBV7-9; d_gene: TRBD1; abundance: few; j_gene: TRBJ1-2; CDR3nt: TGTGCCAGCAGCCCAACGGACAGGGTTTATGGGGGCTACACCTTC; CDR3aa: CASSPTDRVYGGYTF
v_gene: TRBV9; d_gene: NA; abundance: NA; j_gene: TRBJ2-7; CDR3nt: TGTGCCAGCAGCGTAGAGGGGGAAAGGGACCACGAGCAGTACTTC; CDR3aa: CASSVEGERDHEQYF
v_gene: TRBV12-3/TRBV12-4; d_gene: TRBD2; abundance: many; j_gene: TRBJ2-4; CDR3nt: TGTGCCAGCAGTTTAGCGGGGGGGAAAAACATTCAGTACTTC; CDR3aa: CASSLAGGKNIQYF
v_gene: TRBV20-1; d_gene: TRBD1; abundance: many; j_gene: TRBJ1-5; CDR3nt: TGCAGTGCTACAGGGGGCACTCAGCCCCAGCATTTT; CDR3aa: CSATGGTQPQHF
v_gene: TRBV20-1; d_gene: TRBD2; abundance: NA; j_gene: TRBJ2-1; CDR3nt: TGCGGTTCGACTAGCTCTCTTTACAATGAGCAGTTCTTC; CDR3aa: CGSTSSLYNEQFF
v_gene: TRBV7-9; d_gene: NA; abundance: few; j_gene: TRBJ2-5; CDR3nt: TGTGCCAGCAGCTTAGTCGGGGGCCCTAAAGAGACCCAGTACTTC; CDR3aa: CASSLVGGPKETQYF
v_gene: TRBV29-1; d_gene: TRBD1; abundance: many; j_gene: TRBJ2-3; CDR3nt: TGCAGCCATCCTTCTGGACAGGGTAGCCCAGATACGCAGTATTTT; CDR3aa: CSHPSGQGSPDTQYF
v_gene: TRBV4-3; d_gene: TRBD2; abundance: few; j_gene: TRBJ2-3; CDR3nt: TGCGCCAGCAGCCAAGAAAGGGCGGGGGGCCGGGGCACAGATACGCAGTATTTT; CDR3aa: CASSQERAGGRGTDTQYF
v_gene: TRBV11-2; d_gene: NA; abundance: NA; j_gene: TRBJ2-1; CDR3nt: TGTGCCAGCAGCTTAGGTATTGGGGCAGCGGCCCAAAGCTCCTACAATGAGCAGTTCTTC; CDR3aa: CASSLGIGAAAQSSYNEQFF
v_gene: TRBV20-1; d_gene: TRBD1; abundance: few; j_gene: TRBJ2-3; CDR3nt: TGCAGTGCTAGGAGGGGGCCGGGTTCAGATACGCAGTATTTT; CDR3aa: CSARRGPGSDTQYF
v_gene: TRBV28; d_gene: TRBD2; abundance: NA; j_gene: TRBJ2-3; CDR3nt: TGTGCCAGCAGTACAGCGGGGGTGGGAGATACGCAGTATTTT; CDR3aa: CASSTAGVGDTQYF
v_gene: TRBV6-5; d_gene: NA; abundance: NA; j_gene: TRBJ1-3; CDR3nt: TGTGCCAGCAGTTCTTTGGGTGTCGGGGTTGGAAACACCATATATTTT; CDR3aa: CASSSLGVGVGNTIYF
v_gene: TRBV5-1; d_gene: NA; abundance: NA; j_gene: TRBJ2-1; CDR3nt: TGCGCCAGCAGGAATGGGGCGGAACCTTACAATGAGCAGTTCTTC; CDR3aa: CASRNGAEPYNEQFF
v_gene: TRBV20-1; d_gene: TRBD2; abundance: few; j_gene: TRBJ2-3; CDR3nt: TGCAGTGCCGAGCGGGGGGGGATCACAGATACGCAGTATTTT; CDR3aa: CSAERGGITDTQYF
v_gene: TRBV2; d_gene: NA; abundance: few; j_gene: TRBJ1-5; CDR3nt: TGTGCCAGCAGTTCGCTCAGGAGCAATCAGCCCCAGCATTTT; CDR3aa: CASSSLRSNQPQHF
v_gene: TRBV28; d_gene: TRBD1; abundance: NA; j_gene: TRBJ2-7; CDR3nt: TGTGCCAGCAGTTCCCCGGGACAGGGAAGGTACGAGCAGTACTTC; CDR3aa: CASSSPGQGRYEQYF
v_gene: TRBV5-1; d_gene: TRBD2; abundance: many; j_gene: TRBJ2-5; CDR3nt: TGCGCCAGCAGCTTGGGTCCTAGCGGGGCCCAAGAGACCCAGTACTTC; CDR3aa: CASSLGPSGAQETQYF
v_gene: TRBV7-2; d_gene: NA; abundance: many; j_gene: TRBJ2-6; CDR3nt: TGTGCCAGCAGCCGACCTGGGGCCAACGTCCTGACTTTC; CDR3aa: CASSRPGANVLTF
v_gene: TRBV12-3/TRBV12-4; d_gene: NA; abundance: NA; j_gene: TRBJ2-7; CDR3nt: TGTGCCAGCAGCCAGAGGTACAGCTCCTACGAGCAGTACTTC; CDR3aa: CASSQRYSSYEQYF
v_gene: TRBV19; d_gene: TRBD2; abundance: NA; j_gene: TRBJ2-1; CDR3nt: TGTGCCAGTAGTATAACCGGGAGGTATCACAATGAGCAGTTCTTC; CDR3aa: CASSITGRYHNEQFF
v_gene: TRBV30; d_gene: TRBD2; abundance: NA; j_gene: TRBJ2-5; CDR3nt: TGTGCCTGGAAAGGGACTAGCGGCTTACAAGAGACCCAGTACTTC; CDR3aa: CAWKGTSGLQETQYF
v_gene: TRBV7-9; d_gene: TRBD2; abundance: NA; j_gene: TRBJ2-3; CDR3nt: TGTGCCAGCAGCCGAGGACTAGCGCTTGGAACAGATACGCAGTATTTT; CDR3aa: CASSRGLALGTDTQYF
v_gene: TRBV12-3/TRBV12-4; d_gene: NA; abundance: NA; j_gene: TRBJ2-1; CDR3nt: TGTGCCAGCAGTTTAGTGTCAGGCAATGAGCAGTTCTTC; CDR3aa: CASSLVSGNEQFF
v_gene: TRBV7-2; d_gene: NA; abundance: few; j_gene: TRBJ2-7; CDR3nt: TGTGCCAGCAGCTTAGTCGGTGGGGACGGTTCCTACGAGCAGTACTTC; CDR3aa: CASSLVGGDGSYEQYF
v_gene: TRBV6-5; d_gene: NA; abundance: few; j_gene: TRBJ1-2; CDR3nt: TGTGCCAGCAGTTACTCGTCCGGGGGGACCGTGGATGGCTACACCTTC; CDR3aa: CASSYSSGGTVDGYTF
v_gene: TRBV7-8; d_gene: NA; abundance: NA; j_gene: TRBJ2-5; CDR3nt: TGTGCCAGCAGCCATCCACGGCAGGCCGCAGAGACCCAGTACTTC; CDR3aa: CASSHPRQAAETQYF
v_gene: TRBV24-1; d_gene: NA; abundance: NA; j_gene: TRBJ1-5; CDR3nt: TGTGCCACCAGTGACCCCGGGAATTCCAATCAGCCCCAGCATTTT; CDR3aa: CATSDPGNSNQPQHF
v_gene: TRBV14; d_gene: TRBD1; abundance: NA; j_gene: TRBJ2-3; CDR3nt: TGTGCCAGCAGGGGGACAGCCACAGATACGCAGTATTTT; CDR3aa: CASRGTATDTQYF
v_gene: TRBV28; d_gene: NA; abundance: few; j_gene: TRBJ2-5; CDR3nt: TGTGCCAGCAAGGTGTCTGATCAAGAGACCCAGTACTTC; CDR3aa: CASKVSDQETQYF
v_gene: TRBV20-1; d_gene: NA; abundance: few; j_gene: TRBJ2-1; CDR3nt: TGCAGTGCTAGTCTCAGCGGGCGGCCAAACAATGAGCAGTTCTTC; CDR3aa: CSASLSGRPNNEQFF
v_gene: TRBV9; d_gene: NA; abundance: many; j_gene: TRBJ2-3; CDR3nt: TGTGCCAGCAGCCCCGGACTGATCCACGTGGATACGCAGTATTTT; CDR3aa: CASSPGLIHVDTQYF
v_gene: TRBV12-3/TRBV12-4; d_gene: TRBD1; abundance: many; j_gene: TRBJ2-7; CDR3nt: TGTGCCAGCAGCTCGACAGGGTACGAGCAGTACTTC; CDR3aa: CASSSTGYEQYF
v_gene: TRBV20-1; d_gene: TRBD2; abundance: NA; j_gene: TRBJ2-3; CDR3nt: TGCAGTGCTAGAGCTAGCGGGGGGGTAGATACGCAGTATTTT; CDR3aa: CSARASGGVDTQYF
v_gene: TRBV12-3/TRBV12-4; d_gene: NA; abundance: NA; j_gene: TRBJ1-2; CDR3nt: TGTGCCAGCAGCCTCAGGACAATGAGCCATGGCTACACCTTC; CDR3aa: CASSLRTMSHGYTF
v_gene: TRBV29-1; d_gene: TRBD2; abundance: many; j_gene: TRBJ2-3; CDR3nt: TGCAGCGTCGCGGGGGGTAGCGGGAGGATAACAGATACGCAGTATTTT; CDR3aa: CSVAGGSGRITDTQYF
v_gene: TRBV28; d_gene: NA; abundance: NA; j_gene: TRBJ2-3; CDR3nt: TGTGCCAGCAGTTTGAGTAAACCGGGACTCGAGGCAGATACGCAGTATTTT; CDR3aa: CASSLSKPGLEADTQYF
v_gene: TRBV7-9; d_gene: NA; abundance: few; j_gene: TRBJ1-1; CDR3nt: TGTGCCAGCAGCTTAATGGGGACGAGGAACACTGAAGCTTTCTTT; CDR3aa: CASSLMGTRNTEAFF
v_gene: TRBV6-5; d_gene: NA; abundance: NA; j_gene: TRBJ2-7; CDR3nt: TGTGCCAGCAGTTACACGCAGGGGAGAGACGAGCAGTACTTC; CDR3aa: CASSYTQGRDEQYF
v_gene: TRBV28; d_gene: TRBD2; abundance: few; j_gene: TRBJ2-1; CDR3nt: TGTGCCAGCAGTTTAGGGGGCGGGAGGTGGTACAATGAGCAGTTCTTC; CDR3aa: CASSLGGGRWYNEQFF
v_gene: TRBV7-9; d_gene: TRBD1; abundance: few; j_gene: TRBJ1-2; CDR3nt: TGTGCCAGCAGCTTAGTCTCACAGGGGAAGGGCTACACCTTC; CDR3aa: CASSLVSQGKGYTF
v_gene: TRBV2; d_gene: NA; abundance: few; j_gene: TRBJ1-1; CDR3nt: TGTGCCAGCAACGAAAGGGGGAACACTGAAGCTTTCTTT; CDR3aa: CASNERGNTEAFF
v_gene: TRBV6-2/TRBV6-3; d_gene: TRBD1; abundance: NA; j_gene: TRBJ2-5; CDR3nt: TGTGCCAGCAGTAATATCGGGACAGGGGGCGAGGAGACCCAGTACTTC; CDR3aa: CASSNIGTGGEETQYF
v_gene: TRBV12-3/TRBV12-4; d_gene: NA; abundance: few; j_gene: TRBJ2-1; CDR3nt: TGTGCCAGCAGTTTAGCGGGGGGGCCCTCACCTGAGCAGTTCTTC; CDR3aa: CASSLAGGPSPEQFF